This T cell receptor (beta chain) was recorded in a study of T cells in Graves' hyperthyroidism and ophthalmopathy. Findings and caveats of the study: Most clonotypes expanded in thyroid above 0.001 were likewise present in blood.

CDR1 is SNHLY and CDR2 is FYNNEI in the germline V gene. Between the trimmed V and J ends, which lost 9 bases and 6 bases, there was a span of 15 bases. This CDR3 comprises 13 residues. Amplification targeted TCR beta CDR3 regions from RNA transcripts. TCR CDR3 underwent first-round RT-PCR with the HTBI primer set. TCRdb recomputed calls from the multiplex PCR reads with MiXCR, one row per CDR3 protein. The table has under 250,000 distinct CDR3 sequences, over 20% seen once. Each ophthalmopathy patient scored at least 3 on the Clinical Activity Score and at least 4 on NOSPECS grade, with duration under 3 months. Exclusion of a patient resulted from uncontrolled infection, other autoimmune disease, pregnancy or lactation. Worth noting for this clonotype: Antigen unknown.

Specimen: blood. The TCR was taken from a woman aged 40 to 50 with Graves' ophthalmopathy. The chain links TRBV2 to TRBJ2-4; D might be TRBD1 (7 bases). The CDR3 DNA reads TGTGCCAGGGGGGGACAGCAGGGAAACATTCAGTACTTC. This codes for CARGGQQGNIQYF.